This T cell receptor (beta chain) was sequenced during a study of OX40 agonist ivuxolimab in advanced cancers. V lost 7 bases and J 3 bases, leaving 12 bases between the germline ends. Per the germline V gene, CDR1 is SNHLY and CDR2 is FYNNEI. This CDR3 region has 13 residues. Findings of the study overall: Fewer expanded clones were found on average in CD4+ than in CD8+ T cells.

It was autoimmune disease history or systemic immunosuppression that excluded patients. As for this clone: Its antigen is still unknown.

Assay used: immunoSEQ multiplex PCR; TCRdb lists only in-frame clones, some missing. The table lists tens of thousands of clones, around 84% of them singletons. The sequence came from an adult with an advanced solid tumor such as melanoma, head and neck, liver or kidney cancer. The sample in question was CD4+ or CD8+ T cells sorted from blood, obtained in a trial of the OX40 agonist ivuxolimab. V gene TRBV2 combines with J gene TRBJ1-1, with D uncertain. DNA of the CDR3: TGTGCCAGCAAAACGGGGAGGGACACTGAAGCTTTCTTT. It encodes CASKTGRDTEAFF.